This T cell receptor (beta chain) was captured in a study of cytotoxic CD8 clonotypes in ibrutinib-treated CLL (dated by TCRdb to about 2021). Study-wide context: The cohort included some 14 treatment-naive and ten to eleven relapsed/refractory patients; 17 were IGHV unmutated. Partial responses were observed in about 24 patients and complete responses in 2; after a median follow-up of 68 months, remission was maintained in roughly 15 patients and progression was observed in approximately twelve. Samples at response were collected after a median of about twelve months of treatment, with a range of about 6 to 36 months. On average, each sample had roughly 250,000 productive templates and more than 75,000 productive rearrangements. Longitudinal samples were available for 26 of the 86 trial participants. Cryopreserved peripheral blood mononuclear cells were collected at three points: before therapy, at response, and at either sustained remission or disease progression. Every sample from remission and from progressive disease was obtained while the patients were still on ibrutinib.

Each clonotype received, on average, approximately 9.9x coverage in deep resolution sequencing performed on a MiSeq, where the target depth lay between 1 in 1 million and 1 in 200,000 T cells. The immunoSEQ hsTCRB Kit was used to generate TCR beta libraries. The source study handled its data this way. The data were analyzed with ImmunoSEQ Analyzer and ImmunoSEQ Data Assistant, and V, D and J gene assignments followed IMGT definitions. Clonality, which ranges from 0 to 1, was calculated as one minus the normalized Shannon entropy of productive rearrangement frequencies. Only overrepresented clonotypes making up at least 0.05% of the repertoire of each patient were included in the public clonotype analysis. More than ten repertoires from age-matched healthy donors, obtained from immuneACCESS, served as clonality controls. TCRdb limited this immuneACCESS table to in-frame rearrangements with V and J called. A share of clones is missing; checked studies link under half to unresolved V genes, and the rest is unexplained. V and J calls and clone size come straight from that table; D and trimming were deduced from the DNA. The sample table holds 250,000 to 350,000 clones, of which approximately 79% were seen once. 5.6% of the sample is in the top ten clones.

General conclusions and limits of the study: Public clonotypes were rare and either shrank or stayed stable during treatment, and the rise in clonality at ibrutinib response reflected expansion of private clonotypes. Sampling times were not matched between patients in sustained remission and patients whose disease was progressing, and lymph node repertoires were not examined. Clonality rose at ibrutinib response, remained stable during sustained remission, and dropped back toward baseline at progression. At baseline, clonality was higher than in age-matched healthy donors and showed a strong correlation with circulating CD8+ T-cell counts.

The time point tag for this specimen amounts to: progressive disease on ibrutinib. For TCR beta library preparation, approximately 2.2 micrograms of genomic DNA were isolated from cryopreserved PBMCs. Longitudinal blood samples from CLL patients receiving ibrutinib monotherapy were subjected to high-throughput TCR beta sequencing. Patients were enrolled in a phase 2 open-label single-center ibrutinib monotherapy trial. From the cysteine through the phenylalanine, the CDR3 covers 13 amino acids. Kept here is only the CDR3 DNA, which spans 39 bases and is read in frame from base 1. CDR1 and CDR2 were assigned from the germline V gene as SGHVS and FNYEAQ. The germline ends are 17 bases apart after V is trimmed by 5 bases and J by 15 bases. This clone was seen only a few times. The target of this receptor is not known. No qualities accompany the bases; no much larger clone lies one base away.

This receptor was obtained from a human donor with chronic lymphocytic leukemia. The sample in question was PBMCs, obtained at disease progression, from a patient treated with ibrutinib. Recombination connected TRBV7-6 to TRBJ2-6; the D segment may tentatively be TRBD1 or TRBD2, each giving 5 matched bases. DNA sequence: TGTGCCAGCAGCCCCGGGACGGAGGCTGACCTGACTTTC. This yields the protein CASSPGTEADLTF.